The T cell receptor (beta chain) described here comes from a study of T cell responses to AZD1222 COVID-19 vaccine (dated by TCRdb to the early 2020s). The study in broad terms: AZD1222 recipients whose second dose came at about 4 weeks and those whose second dose came at about 12 weeks were combined into one group, since spike-specific TCR depth and breadth did not differ between the two schedules. TCR sequencing was performed for over 230 trial participants, of whom 200 to 210 were given two doses of AZD1222 and some 26 were given two doses of MenACWY control vaccine. Trial participants were enrolled by age into subgroups of 18-55, 56-69 and 70-plus years, and around 150, 29 and 61 TCR-sequenced participants, respectively, were included in these subgroups.

Reading the label with the study, this specimen's time point is: baseline before first vaccination. Samples from vaccinated people were obtained from the UK trials COV001 and COV002, which included a single-blind randomized controlled phase 2/3 trial of AZD1222 (ChAdOx1 nCoV-19) in healthy adults. Trial participant PBMC samples were collected at day 0 and day 28 after the second dose for TCRbeta chain sequencing. Remarks on this clone: Its antigen is still unknown. Base qualities are missing; no much larger clone stands one base away.

What the research found in general, with its limitations: The whole spike protein was spanned by vaccine-associated CD4 TCRs, and dominant responses were seen in regions 160-218 and 743-854. Because no day 14 peak-response samples were available, repertoires were characterized only after the peak T cell response. Epitopes outside the regions mutated in the B.1.351 and B.1.1.7 variants were reportedly recognized by nearly half of the unique spike-specific TCRs. Conclusions about previously exposed vaccinees are limited because only a handful of AZD1222 recipients were SARS-CoV-2 seropositive at baseline. In the small 56-69-year group, the increase in depth fell short of significance, most likely because of low power. After two AZD1222 doses, spike-specific TCR breadth and depth were significantly higher than at day 0 and than in MenACWY recipients. Participants were mostly white British and included more females than males, and it was suggested by the authors that clonal diversity may have been underestimated.

The CDR3 regions of human TCRbeta chains were subjected to immunosequencing. The study's processing was this. Repertoire TCRs were matched against a reference library of SARS-CoV-2-specific TCRs generated with the MIRA antigen-specificity platform. Breadth was defined as the fraction of unique TCRs that were SARS-CoV-2-associated. Depth was defined as the fraction of total T cells that were SARS-CoV-2-associated. Each spike-specific TCR was assigned to its reactive spike region and to a CD4 or CD8 class using the MIRA data. Log10-transformed breadth and depth values were compared by one-way ANOVA with Sidak's multiple comparisons tests. Imported from immuneACCESS, the table was reduced by TCRdb to in-frame sequences with V and J called. These copies leave out some clones; in studies compared against another copy, an unresolved V gene accounts for under half, and the cause of the remainder is not known. Clone size and V and J calls were adopted from that table, with D and trimming inferred from the DNA. This sample gives 140,000 to 150,000 clones in total; roughly 88% of them show up just once. The ten largest clones represent about 8% of the sample.

The CDR3, cysteine through phenylalanine, is 12 amino acids long. The sequence is cut down to CDR3 DNA, 36 bases in frame from base 1. V sheds 4 bases and J sheds 2 bases, leaving 7 bases between their ends. For CDR1 and CDR2, the germline V gene lists SGHDT and YYEEEE. The sequence joins TRBV5-6 to TRBJ2-7; the D gene cannot be named for sure. This specimen consisted of peripheral blood, obtained on day 0 of AZD1222 vaccination. The sequence was obtained from an adult in good health. The CDR3 region reads CASSAGPYEQYF. The nucleotide sequence is TGTGCCAGCAGCGCCGGTCCCTACGAGCAGTACTTC.